A selection of T cell receptor beta chains follows, all from one sample in a study of T cell repertoires in cytomegalovirus infection. TCRdb re-derived calls from the reads in MiXCR, one entry per CDR3 protein. Found here are about 890,000 distinct CDR3 sequences, approximately 30% of them singletons; the top ten hold 13%. Their antigens are not known. This sample comprised cultured CD8+ T cells from PBMCs, obtained from culture after CMV antigen stimulation. Every receptor here comes from a human donor in good health (CMV status not recorded). Some clones in this sample may be carry-over from other donors' samples. Both conserved end residues are part of each CDR3. The D gene is left open where the match is weak. Size is omitted from some rows. Given values are once, few, many or a class for expanded clones.

clone size: .
V gene: TRBV2
J gene: TRBJ1-2
CDR3 length: 14
D gene: .
CDR3 DNA: TGTGCCAGCTTGTCAACGACCTGGTTATATGGCTACACCTTC
CDR3 protein: CASLSTTWLYGYTF

clone size: .
V gene: TRBV15
J gene: TRBJ2-3
CDR3 length: 15
D gene: TRBD1
CDR3 DNA: TGTGCCACCACTACGAGGGCAGGGGGCGCAGATACGCAGTATTTT
CDR3 protein: CATTTRAGGADTQYF

clone size: .
V gene: TRBV20-1
J gene: TRBJ2-1
CDR3 length: 14
D gene: .
CDR3 DNA: TGCAGTGTTCTCGGGGGAGACGGAGACAATGAGCAGTTCTTC
CDR3 protein: CSVLGGDGDNEQFF

clone size: .
V gene: TRBV29-1
J gene: TRBJ1-2
CDR3 length: 12
D gene: .
CDR3 DNA: TGCAGCGTTGAAGACCCCCAGGGGGGCTACACCTTC
CDR3 protein: CSVEDPQGGYTF

clone size: few
V gene: TRBV11-1
J gene: TRBJ2-2
CDR3 length: 17
D gene: TRBD2
CDR3 DNA: TGTGCCAGCAGCTTAGAACTCGGGGGGGCGAGCACCGGGGAGCTGTTTTTT
CDR3 protein: CASSLELGGASTGELFF

clone size: .
V gene: TRBV6-6
J gene: TRBJ2-3
CDR3 length: 12
D gene: .
CDR3 DNA: TGTGCCACAGAGGGAGTGGAAGATACGCAGTATTTT
CDR3 protein: CATEGVEDTQYF

clone size: .
V gene: TRBV27
J gene: TRBJ2-3
CDR3 length: 14
D gene: TRBD1
CDR3 DNA: TGTGCCAGCAGTTCGACAGGGGGCAGGGATACGCAGTATTTT
CDR3 protein: CASSSTGGRDTQYF

clone size: .
V gene: TRBV6-5
J gene: TRBJ2-1
CDR3 length: 14
D gene: .
CDR3 DNA: TGTGCCAGCAGTTACGTGGGGGGATACAATGAGCAGTTCTTC
CDR3 protein: CASSYVGGYNEQFF

clone size: many
V gene: TRBV7-2
J gene: TRBJ2-2
CDR3 length: 15
D gene: .
CDR3 DNA: TGTGCCAGCAGCTTTCCAGGGAGATGGACCGGGGAGCTGTTTTTT
CDR3 protein: CASSFPGRWTGELFF

clone size: .
V gene: TRBV12-3/TRBV12-4
J gene: TRBJ1-2
CDR3 length: 12
D gene: .
CDR3 DNA: TGTGCCATGGGGACAATCTTACATGGCTACACCTTC
CDR3 protein: CAMGTILHGYTF

clone size: .
V gene: TRBV4-3
J gene: TRBJ1-1
CDR3 length: 13
D gene: .
CDR3 DNA: TGCGCCAGCAGCCAAGGAAGAACAACTGAAGCTTTCTTT
CDR3 protein: CASSQGRTTEAFF

clone size: few
V gene: TRBV6-5
J gene: TRBJ2-2
CDR3 length: 15
D gene: TRBD1
CDR3 DNA: TGTGCCAGCAGTTACTCGACAGGGTCAACCGGGGAGCTGTTTTTT
CDR3 protein: CASSYSTGSTGELFF

clone size: .
V gene: TRBV27
J gene: TRBJ1-1
CDR3 length: 16
D gene: .
CDR3 DNA: TGTGCCAGCAGTTTACCTTTTCCCCCCAATAACACTGAAGCTTTCTTT
CDR3 protein: CASSLPFPPNNTEAFF

clone size: few
V gene: TRBV7-6
J gene: TRBJ1-1
CDR3 length: 11
D gene: .
CDR3 DNA: TGTGCCAGCAGTTTTATCACTGAAGCTTTCTTT
CDR3 protein: CASSFITEAFF